The source of this TCR beta chain is a study of glioma-infiltrating T cells. This clonotype appeared many times. Amplification of TCR alpha and beta CDR3 regions from RNA used iRepertoire nested multiplex PCR. TCRdb itself ran the multiplex PCR reads through MiXCR, one entry per CDR3 protein. This repertoire shows more than 90,000 distinct CDR3 sequences, about 37% found once; its top ten account for less than 45%. The CDR3 sequence is 13 residues long. Germline-derived CDR1 and CDR2 are MDHEN and SYDVKM. Trimming left V 3 bases short and J 1 base short, with 6 bases between. Material for sequencing was glioma tissue, nonneoplastic brain tissue, or PBMCs (not recorded which). The V gene is TRBV28, the J gene TRBJ1-1; D unresolved. The TCR comes from a human donor with low-grade glioma or glioblastoma, undergoing nonglioma brain surgery, or in good health (not recorded which). CDR3 residues: CASSFQRNTEAFF. CDR3 DNA: TGTGCCAGCAGTTTCCAGAGGAACACTGAAGCTTTCTTT.